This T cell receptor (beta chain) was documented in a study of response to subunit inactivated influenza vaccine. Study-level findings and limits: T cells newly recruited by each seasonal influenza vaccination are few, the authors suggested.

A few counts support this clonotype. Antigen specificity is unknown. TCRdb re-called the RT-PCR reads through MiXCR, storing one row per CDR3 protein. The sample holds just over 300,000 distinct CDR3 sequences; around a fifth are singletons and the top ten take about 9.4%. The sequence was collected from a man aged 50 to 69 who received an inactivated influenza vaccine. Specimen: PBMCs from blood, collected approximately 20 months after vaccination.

CDR3 residues: CASRATWTGVGRNQPQHF. The CDR3 nucleotides are TGTGCCAGCAGGGCAACTTGGACAGGGGTTGGGCGCAATCAGCCCCAGCATTTT. The V gene is TRBV12-3 or TRBV12-4, the J gene TRBJ1-5, with TRBD1 identical over 9 bases. The J segment lost 2 bases and the V segment lost 6 bases, leaving 14 bases of the junction unmatched. The CDR3 has 18 residues.